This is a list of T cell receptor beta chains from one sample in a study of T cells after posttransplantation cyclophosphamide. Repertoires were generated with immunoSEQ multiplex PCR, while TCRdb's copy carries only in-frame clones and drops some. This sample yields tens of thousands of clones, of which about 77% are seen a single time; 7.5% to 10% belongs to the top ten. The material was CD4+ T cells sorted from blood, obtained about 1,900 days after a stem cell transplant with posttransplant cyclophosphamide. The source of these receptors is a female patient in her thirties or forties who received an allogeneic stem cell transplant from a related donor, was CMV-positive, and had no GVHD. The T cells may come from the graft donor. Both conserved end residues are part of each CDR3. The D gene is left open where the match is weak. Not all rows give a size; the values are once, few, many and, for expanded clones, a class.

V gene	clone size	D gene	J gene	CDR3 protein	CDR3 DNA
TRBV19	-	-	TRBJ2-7	CASKKAWTDTYEQYF	TGTGCCAGTAAAAAGGCCTGGACGGACACCTACGAGCAGTACTTC
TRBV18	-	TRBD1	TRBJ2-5	CASSGTGLQETQYF	TGTGCCAGCTCGGGGACAGGGCTCCAAGAGACCCAGTACTTC
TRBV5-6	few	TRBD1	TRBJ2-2	CASSPTGGVGELFF	TGTGCCAGCAGCCCGACAGGGGGCGTTGGGGAGCTGTTTTTT
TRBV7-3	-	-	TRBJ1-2	CASSPYGGVGYGYTF	TGTGCCAGCAGCCCCTATGGGGGCGTTGGCTATGGCTACACCTTC
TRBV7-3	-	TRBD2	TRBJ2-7	CASSLAGGPYEQYF	TGTGCCAGCAGCTTGGCGGGGGGACCCTACGAGCAGTACTTC
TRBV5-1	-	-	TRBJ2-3	CASSLALDKPLTDTQYF	TGCGCCAGCAGCTTGGCGCTGGACAAGCCTCTCACAGATACGCAGTATTTT
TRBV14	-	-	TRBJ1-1	CASGRITEAFF	TGTGCCAGCGGGAGAATCACGGAAGCTTTCTTT
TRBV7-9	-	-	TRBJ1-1	CASSPVWYRERNTEAFF	TGTGCCAGCAGCCCCGTCTGGTACAGGGAACGGAACACTGAAGCTTTCTTT
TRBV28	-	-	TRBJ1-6	CASSLWTGEGSYNSPLHF	TGTGCCAGCAGTTTATGGACGGGAGAGGGTTCCTATAATTCACCCCTCCACTTT
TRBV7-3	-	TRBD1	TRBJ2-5	CASSSIPGTGEETQYF	TGTGCCAGCAGCTCAATTCCCGGGACAGGGGAAGAGACCCAGTACTTC
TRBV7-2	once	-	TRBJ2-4	CASSLARENIQYF	TGTGCCAGCAGCTTAGCCAGGGAAAACATTCAGTACTTC
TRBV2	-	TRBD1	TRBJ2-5	CASRDRVGETQYF	TGTGCCAGCCGGGACAGGGTTGGGGAGACCCAGTACTTC
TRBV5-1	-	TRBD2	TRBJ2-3	CASRGGLAGDYTDTQYF	TGCGCCAGCAGGGGGGGACTAGCGGGGGACTACACAGATACGCAGTATTTT
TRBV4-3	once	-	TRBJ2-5	CASSQGLERETQYF	TGCGCCAGCAGCCAAGGGCTAGAACGAGAGACCCAGTACTTC
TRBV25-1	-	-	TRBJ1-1	CASSESPQGSEAFF	TGTGCCAGCAGTGAATCCCCCCAGGGTTCTGAAGCTTTCTTT
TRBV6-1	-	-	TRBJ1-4	CATRRGGRQLFF	TGTGCCACCCGGCGGGGGGGCCGTCAACTGTTTTTT
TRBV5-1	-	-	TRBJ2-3	CASSPVSVVDTQYF	TGCGCCAGCAGCCCCGTGAGCGTAGTGGATACGCAGTATTTT
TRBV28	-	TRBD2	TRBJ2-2	CASSLWVLAGGPGELFF	TGTGCCAGCAGTTTATGGGTACTAGCGGGGGGCCCCGGGGAGCTGTTTTTT
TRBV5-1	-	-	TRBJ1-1	CASSLNPQNTEAFF	TGCGCCAGCAGCTTGAATCCCCAGAACACTGAAGCTTTCTTT
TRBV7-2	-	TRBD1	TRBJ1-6	CASSSQTGGGSPLHF	TGTGCCAGCAGCTCACAGACAGGGGGCGGCTCACCCCTCCACTTT
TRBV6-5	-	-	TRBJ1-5	CASRVGARQPQHF	TGTGCCAGCAGGGTGGGGGCACGGCAGCCCCAGCATTTT
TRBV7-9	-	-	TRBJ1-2	CASSPSGGENYGYTF	TGTGCCAGCAGCCCTTCAGGTGGTGAGAACTATGGCTACACCTTC
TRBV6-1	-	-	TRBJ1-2	CASSVEGGASNYGYTF	TGTGCCAGCAGTGTCGAGGGAGGGGCCTCTAACTATGGCTACACCTTC
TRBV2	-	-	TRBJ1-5	CASSEAPTDGYSNQPQHF	TGTGCCAGCAGTGAAGCGCCGACAGACGGGTATAGCAATCAGCCCCAGCATTTT
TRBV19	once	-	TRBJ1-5	CASSIVGGYNQPQHF	TGTGCCAGTAGTATAGTGGGGGGGTACAATCAGCCCCAGCATTTT
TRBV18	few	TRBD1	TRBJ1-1	CASSQTGDTEAFF	TGTGCCAGCTCGCAGACAGGGGACACTGAAGCTTTCTTT
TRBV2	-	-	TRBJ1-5	CASSEALGPKHWQPQHF	TGTGCCAGCAGTGAAGCACTGGGGCCTAAACACTGGCAGCCCCAGCATTTT
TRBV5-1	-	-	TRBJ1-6	CASSLGARGRSPLHF	TGTGCCAGCAGCTTGGGCGCCAGGGGTCGTTCACCCCTCCACTTT
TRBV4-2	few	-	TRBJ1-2	CASSQDSVYGYTF	TGTGCCAGCAGCCAAGACAGTGTTTATGGCTACACCTTC
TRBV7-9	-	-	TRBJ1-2	CASSSGIRTGYGYTF	TGTGCCAGCAGCTCGGGTATCCGGACGGGATATGGCTACACCTTC
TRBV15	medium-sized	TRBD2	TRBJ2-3	CATSRELAESYTQYF	TGTGCCACCAGCAGAGAACTAGCGGAGTCCTATACGCAGTATTTT
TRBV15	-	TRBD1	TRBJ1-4	CATSGGQGSNEKLFF	TGTGCCACCAGCGGGGGACAGGGGAGTAATGAAAAACTGTTTTTT
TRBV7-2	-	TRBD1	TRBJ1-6	CASSPARTGNSPLHF	TGTGCCAGCAGCCCCGCCCGGACAGGGAATTCACCCCTCCACTTT
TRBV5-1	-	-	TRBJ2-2	CASSLADRRNTGELFF	TGCGCCAGCAGCTTGGCCGACAGGAGAAACACCGGGGAGCTGTTTTTT
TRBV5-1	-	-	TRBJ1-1	CASSPITGSTEAFF	TGCGCCAGCAGCCCAATAACAGGGAGTACTGAAGCTTTCTTT
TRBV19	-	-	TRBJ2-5	CASTNLGGGETQYF	TGTGCCAGTACCAATCTTGGGGGCGGAGAGACCCAGTACTTC
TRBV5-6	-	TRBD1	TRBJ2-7	CASSPPRTGNYEQYF	TGTGCCAGCAGCCCCCCCCGGACAGGAAACTACGAGCAGTACTTC
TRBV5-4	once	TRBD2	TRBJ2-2	CASSRASGGNTGELFF	TGTGCCAGCAGCCGGGCCAGCGGGGGTAACACCGGGGAGCTGTTTTTT
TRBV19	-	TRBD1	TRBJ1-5	CASRTGGYQPQHF	TGTGCCAGTAGGACAGGGGGATATCAGCCCCAGCATTTT
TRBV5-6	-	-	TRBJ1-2	CASSLGFLQGSYGYTF	TGTGCCAGCAGCTTGGGGTTTCTCCAGGGCAGCTATGGCTACACCTTC
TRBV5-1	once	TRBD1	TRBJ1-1	CASSLEQGAEAFF	TGCGCCAGCAGCTTGGAACAGGGGGCTGAAGCTTTCTTT
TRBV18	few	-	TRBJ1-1	CASSPQSNTEAFF	TGTGCCAGCTCACCTCAGTCGAACACTGAAGCTTTCTTT
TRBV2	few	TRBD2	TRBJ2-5	CASSEMASGGETQYF	TGTGCCAGCAGTGAAATGGCTAGCGGGGGAGAGACCCAGTACTTC
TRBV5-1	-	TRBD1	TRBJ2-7	CASSFSGQGTSYEQYF	TGCGCCAGCAGCTTCTCGGGACAGGGAACTTCCTACGAGCAGTACTTC